Each of the 27 T cell receptor beta chains below was sequenced from the same sample in a study of blood T cells in healthy people across ages. A second about 6 to 11 cycle PCR used barcoded and J-beta primers. Each CDR3 protein gets one entry after TCRdb re-called the 5' RACE reads with MiXCR. The sample holds 1,300,000 or so distinct CDR3 sequences, around 59% seen once. The sample consisted of blood. The receptors shown here come from a young man in good health.

This clonotype was observed a handful of times. J is TRBJ2-7 and V is TRBV11-2; D not resolved. Germline V gene data show CDR1 as SGHAT and CDR2 as FQNNGV. V lost 0 bases and J lost 2, with 14 bases in between. The CDR3 contains 16 residues. CDR3 protein: CASSLDGPLSTYEQYF. DNA for the CDR3: TGTGCCAGCAGCTTAGATGGACCACTTTCAACCTACGAGCAGTACTTC.

The chain is built from TRBV28 and TRBJ2-1, with 8 positions matching TRBD2. Germline V CDR1 and CDR2: MDHEN, SYDVKM. The V gene end was trimmed by 4 bases and the J gene end by 2 bases; junction bases not matched to a gene: 4. The CDR3 consists of 15 residues. DNA of the CDR3: TGTGCCAGCAGTTACGGGGGGGCCACCTACAATGAGCAGTTCTTC. It yields the protein CASSYGGATYNEQFF. Drawing the rest from reference TRBV28 and TRBJ2-1, the complete variable domain is DVKVTQSSRYLVKRTGEKVFLECVQDMDHENMFWYRQDPGLGLRLIYFSYDVKMKEKGDIPEGYSVSREKKERFSLILESASTNQTSMYLCASSYGGATYNEQFFGPGTRLTVL.

This clonotype was detected only a few times. The J gene is TRBJ1-2, the V gene TRBV27, with 8 bases that match TRBD1. J gave up 4 bases and V 5 bases, and 9 bases lay outside the gene matches. Germline values: CDR1 MNHEY, CDR2 SMNVEV (reference sequence). The CDR3 runs 15 residues. CDR3 loop: CASSIYGQGGYGYTF. CDR3 coding DNA: TGTGCCAGCAGTATATACGGACAGGGCGGCTATGGCTACACCTTC.

V and J are TRBV6-5 and TRBJ1-1, with unresolved D. V was pared by 0 bases and J by 0 bases, with 11 bases between. Germline CDR1 is MNHEY and CDR2 is SVGAGI. The CDR3 is made up of 16 amino acids. The CDR3 here is CASSYSAGYLNTEAFF. The CDR3 DNA reads TGTGCCAGCAGTTACTCTGCCGGCTATCTGAACACTGAAGCTTTCTTT.

A remark on this clonotype: A junction boundary mismatches the germline segment, possibly from a read error. J is TRBJ2-3 and V is TRBV7-2; tentatively, D is TRBD1 (5 bases). This CDR3 contains 17 residues. CDR1 and CDR2 from the germline V gene are SGHTA and FQGNSA. The CDR3 region is CASSLPRTGESTDAQYF. The CDR3 nucleotides are TGTGCCAGCAGCTTACCCCGCACAGGAGAGAGCACAGATGCGCAGTATTTT.

Ten or more counts support this clonotype. Its ends do not fully match the called genes, so a read error is possible. The chain couples TRBV5-1 to TRBJ2-1; D uncertain. This CDR3 is 12 amino acids long. Germline V gene lookup returns CDR1 SGHRS and CDR2 YFSETQ. The CDR3 sequence is CASSQSYNEQFF. Here the CDR3 DNA reads TGTGCCAGCAGTCAAAGCTACAATGAGCAGTTCTTC.

This clonotype has a single count. The chain uses TRBV28 and TRBJ1-1, with 7 bases that match TRBD1. The CDR3 spans 15 residues. Germline V gene data show CDR1 as MDHEN and CDR2 as SYDVKM. J gave up 1 base and V 8 bases, and 10 bases lay outside the gene matches. CDR3 amino acids: CASPGSGGKNTEAFF. DNA for the CDR3: TGTGCCAGCCCCGGATCAGGGGGGAAGAACACTGAAGCTTTCTTT. The variable domain in full, completed from reference TRBV28 and TRBJ1-1, reads DVKVTQSSRYLVKRTGEKVFLECVQDMDHENMFWYRQDPGLGLRLIYFSYDVKMKEKGDIPEGYSVSREKKERFSLILESASTNQTSMYLCASPGSGGKNTEAFFGQGTRLTVV.

This chain uses TRBV7-2 with TRBJ1-2, with a possible D match to TRBD1 (5 bases). V shed 4 bases and J shed 2 bases, with 14 bases lying between them. The CDR3 extends over 15 amino acids. CDR1 SGHTA and CDR2 FQGNSA come from the germline V gene. In DNA, the CDR3 is TGTGCCAGCAGCTCCCTCAGGGCAGGGAACTATGGCTACACCTTC. Protein product: CASSSLRAGNYGYTF.

The chain is built from TRBV7-2 and TRBJ1-2; D is ambiguous. This CDR3 has 18 residues. Germline lookup yields CDR1 SGHTA and CDR2 FQGNSA. V was shortened by 4 bases and J by 6 bases, with 27 bases between the two germline ends. DNA for the CDR3: TGTGCCAGCAGCTCCCCGGTCGGAGGGAAGAGATGGCGTAATGGCTACACCTTC. This codes for CASSSPVGGKRWRNGYTF.

The chain uses TRBV3-1 and TRBJ2-3; D not certain. Germline CDR1 and CDR2: LGHDT and YNNKEL (reference sequence). The V and J ends lost 3 bases and 0 bases respectively, with 4 bases between them. This CDR3 has 13 residues. The CDR3 sequence: CASSHTSTDTQYF. In DNA form, the CDR3 reads TGTGCCAGCAGCCATACTAGCACAGATACGCAGTATTTT.

In this sample, this clonotype turned up a few times. V usage is TRBV13 and J usage is TRBJ2-5, with TRBD1 identical over 8 bases. V trimming: 5 bases; J trimming: 4 bases; junction bases outside the gene matches: 6. This CDR3 has 14 amino acids. Germline loops: CDR1 PRHDT, CDR2 FYEKMQ (reference sequence). CDR3 amino acids: CASSPRTGIETQYF. CDR3 bases: TGTGCCAGCAGCCCACGGACAGGGATAGAGACCCAGTACTTC.

This chain connects TRBV21-1 to TRBJ1-5; no DNA check was done on the table's D call, TRBD1. TRBV21-1 is a recognized pseudogene. The CDR3 length is 18 residues. CDR3 nucleotide sequence: TGTGCCAGCAGCAAAGTGGCCGTCCAGGGTACCGGCAATCAGCCCCAGCATTTT. Translation: CASSKVAVQGTGNQPQHF.

The chain joins TRBV4-3 to TRBJ2-1; TRBD2 is a possible D gene (6 bases). The V end lost 4 bases, the J end lost 5 bases, and 18 bases lay between the germline ends. Germline V gene data show CDR1 as LGHNA and CDR2 as YSLEER. The CDR3 extends over 16 amino acids. CDR3: CASSPGPGVGNNEQFF. CDR3 DNA: TGCGCCAGCAGCCCCGGCCCGGGGGTTGGAAACAATGAGCAGTTCTTC.

Note on this clonotype: Given the absence of the conserved phenylalanine or tryptophan at the CDR3 end, a read error is likely. The chain links TRBV12-3 or TRBV12-4 to TRBJ2-5; no clear D. This CDR3 has 17 residues. Trimming left V 5 bases short and J 0 bases short, with 19 bases between. CDR3 sequence reads: CASSRPIGRNDQETQYS. The CDR3 bases are TGTGCCAGCAGTCGCCCTATCGGCAGGAACGACCAAGAGACCCAGTACTCC.

This clonotype was picked up a small number of times. This sequence joins TRBV4-2 and TRBJ2-5, with 7 bases matching TRBD2. With the DNA end fitting TRBJ2-7 better, the J assignment may be wrong. The CDR3 totals 14 residues. In germline, CDR1 is LGHNA, CDR2 YNFKEQ. CDR3 amino acids: CASSQAGLEDEQYF. CDR3 bases: TGTGCCAGCAGCCAAGCTGGACTAGAAGACGAGCAGTACTTC.

This clonotype occurred a few times. The rearrangement joins TRBV10-3 to TRBJ2-7; D might be TRBD2 (7 bases). The ends were cut back, 6 bases at V and 4 bases at J, with 16 bases in the middle. The germline V gene has CDR1 ENHRY and CDR2 SYGVKD. This CDR3 has 14 amino acids. In DNA, the CDR3 is TGTGCCATCAGACAGGGAGGGGAAGAATACGAGCAGTACTTC. It is translated as CAIRQGGEEYEQYF.

The CDR3 loop reads CSARNPGTSGASYNEQFF. The CDR3 nucleotides read TGCAGTGCTAGGAACCCCGGGACTAGCGGGGCCTCCTACAATGAGCAGTTCTTC. The chain employs TRBV20-1 and TRBJ2-1; 13 positions match TRBD2. CDR1 and CDR2 (germline): DFQATT, SNEGSKA (reference sequence). This CDR3 contains 18 residues. V trimming: 3 bases; J trimming: 0 bases; junction bases outside the gene matches: 8.

This chain connects TRBV6-6 to TRBJ2-1; 12 nucleotides match TRBD2. V was pared by 2 bases and J by 8 bases, with 7 bases of the junction left unmatched. The length of the CDR3 is 16 residues. Germline V gives CDR1 MNHNY, CDR2 SVGAGI (reference sequence). The CDR3 loop is CASSYASGRAGDEQFF. DNA of the CDR3: TGTGCCAGCAGTTACGCTAGCGGGAGGGCAGGGGATGAGCAGTTCTTC.

This clonotype has more than one count but fewer than ten. This rearrangement joins TRBV14 to TRBJ1-2; D unresolved. Germline CDR1 and CDR2: SGHDN and FVKESK. The CDR3 is 13 residues long. V was pared by 4 bases and J by 8 bases, with 14 bases between. In DNA form, the CDR3 reads TGTGCCAGCAGCCTTTCCCGGGTGAGCGGCTACACCTTC. It codes for CASSLSRVSGYTF.

This clonotype showed up just a few times. The genes are TRBV3-1 and TRBJ1-6; D unresolved. The CDR3 contains 12 residues. CDR1 LGHDT and CDR2 YNNKEL come from the germline V gene (reference sequence). V lost 3 bases and J 8 bases, leaving 5 bases between the germline ends. The CDR3 protein is CASSHDDSPLHF. In DNA form, the CDR3 reads TGTGCCAGCAGCCATGATGATTCACCCCTCCACTTT.

As for this clonotype: The DNA is omitted, as the CDR3 cannot be located on it reliably, and the CDR3 follows TCRdb's listing. The rearrangement uses TRBV7-5 and TRBJ2-1; the listed D gene, TRBD2, was not tested against the DNA. TRBV7-5 is termed a pseudogene. Both ends counted, the CDR3 spans 19 residues. The CDR3 sequence: CISVSEAYKRAPSDYEQFF.

The chain uses TRBV7-2 and TRBJ2-3; D might be TRBD1 (5 bases). The V end was cut by 4 bases, the J end by 2 bases, with 13 bases between. CDR1 and CDR2 (germline): SGHTA, FQGNSA. The CDR3 spans 15 residues. CDR3 DNA: TGTGCCAGCAGCTATACGATGACAGCCACAGATACGCAGTATTTT. This gives the protein CASSYTMTATDTQYF. The full variable domain, with the rest looked up from reference TRBV7-2 and TRBJ2-3, is GAGVSQSPSNKVTEKGKDVELRCDPISGHTALYWYRQSLGQGLEFLIYFQGNSAPDKSGLPSDRFSAERTGGSVSTLTIQRTQQEDSAVYLCASSYTMTATDTQYFGPGTRLTVL.

This clonotype was detected only once. V usage is TRBV20-1 and J usage is TRBJ2-5; the D is unclear. The last part of the DNA fits TRBJ2-7 better; the J call may be wrong. This CDR3 contains 12 residues. CDR1 DFQATT and CDR2 SNEGSKA come from the germline V gene (reference sequence). The CDR3 spells CSARSGYYEQYF. DNA for the CDR3: TGCAGTGCTAGGTCGGGTTACTACGAGCAGTACTTC.

CDR3 in amino acids: CASSPVGYPTDEQFF. Here the CDR3 DNA reads TGTGCCAGCTCACCAGTGGGCTACCCCACGGATGAGCAGTTCTTC. The genes are TRBV18 and TRBJ2-1; D remains unclear. V shed 2 bases and J shed 8 bases, with 16 bases lying between them. The length of the CDR3 is 15 residues. Germline V gene lookup returns CDR1 KGHSH and CDR2 LQKENI.

J is TRBJ2-6 and V is TRBV12-3 or TRBV12-4; D is unresolved. Trimming took 1 base from V and 3 from J, leaving 4 bases between them. This CDR3 is 14 amino acids long. CDR3: CASSLVVGANVLTF. CDR3 nucleotides: TGTGCCAGCAGTTTAGTCGTTGGGGCCAACGTCCTGACTTTC.

The chain links TRBV20-1 to TRBJ2-7, with D possibly matching TRBD2 (5 bases). The germline CDR1 and CDR2 sequences are DFQATT and SNEGSKA (reference sequence). Trimming removed 6 bases from V and 2 bases from J, with 20 bases in between. This CDR3 region has 15 residues. The CDR3 loop is CSAKAGREGPYEQYF. The DNA for the CDR3 is TGCAGTGCAAAAGCTGGGAGAGAGGGTCCCTACGAGCAGTACTTC.

The genes are TRBV14 and TRBJ2-4; the D is unclear. With the DNA end fitting TRBJ2-5 better, the J assignment may be wrong. The germline CDR1 and CDR2 sequences are SGHDN and FVKESK. This CDR3 spans 15 amino acids. The chain's CDR3 is CASSQDFIGAETQYF. CDR3 in DNA: TGTGCCAGCAGCCAAGATTTTATAGGTGCAGAGACCCAGTACTTC.